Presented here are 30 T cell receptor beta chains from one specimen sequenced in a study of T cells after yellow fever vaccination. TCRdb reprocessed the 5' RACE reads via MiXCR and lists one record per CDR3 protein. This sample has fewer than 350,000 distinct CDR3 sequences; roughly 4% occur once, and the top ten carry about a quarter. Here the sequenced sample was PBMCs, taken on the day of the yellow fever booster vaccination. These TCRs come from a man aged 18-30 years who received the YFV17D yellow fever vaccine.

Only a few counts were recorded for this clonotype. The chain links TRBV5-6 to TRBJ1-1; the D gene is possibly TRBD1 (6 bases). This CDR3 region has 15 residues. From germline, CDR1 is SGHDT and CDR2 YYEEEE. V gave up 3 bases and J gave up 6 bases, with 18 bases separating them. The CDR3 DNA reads TGTGCCAGCAGCTATACGACAGGTGTCGACTCTGAAGCTTTCTTT. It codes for CASSYTTGVDSEAFF.

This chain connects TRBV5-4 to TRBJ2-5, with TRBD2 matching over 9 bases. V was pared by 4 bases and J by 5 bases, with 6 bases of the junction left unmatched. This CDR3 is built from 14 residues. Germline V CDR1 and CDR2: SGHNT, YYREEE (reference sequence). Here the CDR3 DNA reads TGTGCCAGCAGCATGCGGGGGGGCCGCGAGACCCAGTACTTC. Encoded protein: CASSMRGGRETQYF. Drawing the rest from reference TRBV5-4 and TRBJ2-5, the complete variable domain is ETGVTQSPTHLIKTRGQQVTLRCSSQSGHNTVSWYQQALGQGPQFIFQYYREEENGRGNFPPRFSGLQFPNYSSELNVNALELDDSALYLCASSMRGGRETQYFGPGTRLLVL.

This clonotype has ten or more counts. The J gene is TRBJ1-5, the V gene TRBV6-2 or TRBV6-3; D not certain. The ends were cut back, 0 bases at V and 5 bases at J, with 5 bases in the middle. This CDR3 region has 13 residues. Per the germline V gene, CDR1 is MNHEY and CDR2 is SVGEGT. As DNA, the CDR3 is TGTGCCAGCAGTTACTCGACTTATCAGCCCCAGCATTTT. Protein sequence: CASSYSTYQPQHF.

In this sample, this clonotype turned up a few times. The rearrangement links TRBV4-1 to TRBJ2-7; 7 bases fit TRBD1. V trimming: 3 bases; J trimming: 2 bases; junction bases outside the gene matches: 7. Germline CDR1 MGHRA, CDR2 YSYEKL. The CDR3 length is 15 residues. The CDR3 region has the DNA TGCGCCAGCAGCCAGGTGGGACAGAGCCCCTACGAGCAGTACTTC. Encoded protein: CASSQVGQSPYEQYF.

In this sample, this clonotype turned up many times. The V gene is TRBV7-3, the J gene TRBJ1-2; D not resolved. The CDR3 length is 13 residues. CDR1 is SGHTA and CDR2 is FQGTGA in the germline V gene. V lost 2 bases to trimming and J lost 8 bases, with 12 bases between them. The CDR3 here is CASSLGGGDGYTF. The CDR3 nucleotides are TGTGCCAGCAGCTTAGGTGGAGGCGACGGCTACACCTTC.

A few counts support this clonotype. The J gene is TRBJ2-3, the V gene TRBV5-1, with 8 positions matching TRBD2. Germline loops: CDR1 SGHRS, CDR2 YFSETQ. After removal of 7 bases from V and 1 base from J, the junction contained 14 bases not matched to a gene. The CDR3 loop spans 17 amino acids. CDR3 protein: CASGSGGNDFGTDTQYF. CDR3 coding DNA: TGCGCCAGCGGGTCGGGAGGGAACGACTTTGGCACAGATACGCAGTATTTT.

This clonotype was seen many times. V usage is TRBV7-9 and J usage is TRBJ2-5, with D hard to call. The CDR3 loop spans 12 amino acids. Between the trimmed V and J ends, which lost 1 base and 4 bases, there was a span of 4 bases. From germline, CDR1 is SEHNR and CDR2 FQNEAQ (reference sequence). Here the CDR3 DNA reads TGTGCCAGCAGCTTAGAGGTAGAGACCCAGTACTTC. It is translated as CASSLEVETQYF.

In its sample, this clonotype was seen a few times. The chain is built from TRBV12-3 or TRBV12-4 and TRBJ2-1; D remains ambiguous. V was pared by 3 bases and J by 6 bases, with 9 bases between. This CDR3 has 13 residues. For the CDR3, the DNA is TGTGCCAGCAGTTTCTCACCGAGCAATGAGCAGTTCTTC. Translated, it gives CASSFSPSNEQFF.

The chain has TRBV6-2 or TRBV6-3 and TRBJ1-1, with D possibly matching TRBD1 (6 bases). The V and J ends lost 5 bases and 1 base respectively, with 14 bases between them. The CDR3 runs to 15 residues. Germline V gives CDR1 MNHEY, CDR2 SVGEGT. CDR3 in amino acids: CASSPLTGGNTEAFF. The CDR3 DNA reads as TGTGCCAGCAGTCCCTTGACAGGAGGGAACACTGAAGCTTTCTTT.

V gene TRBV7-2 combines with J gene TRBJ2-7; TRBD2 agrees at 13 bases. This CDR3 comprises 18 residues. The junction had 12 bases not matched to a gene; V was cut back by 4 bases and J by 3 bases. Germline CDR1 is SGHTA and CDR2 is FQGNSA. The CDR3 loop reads CASSSRTSGGLGGYEQYF. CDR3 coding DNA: TGTGCCAGCAGCTCCCGGACTAGCGGGGGCCTCGGTGGCTACGAGCAGTACTTC.

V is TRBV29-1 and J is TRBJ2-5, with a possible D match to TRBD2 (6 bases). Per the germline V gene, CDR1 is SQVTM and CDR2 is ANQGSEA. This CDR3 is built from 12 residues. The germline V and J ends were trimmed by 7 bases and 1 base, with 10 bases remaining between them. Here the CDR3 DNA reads TGCAGCGCCGCGGGGTCCCAAGAGACCCAGTACTTC. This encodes CSAAGSQETQYF.

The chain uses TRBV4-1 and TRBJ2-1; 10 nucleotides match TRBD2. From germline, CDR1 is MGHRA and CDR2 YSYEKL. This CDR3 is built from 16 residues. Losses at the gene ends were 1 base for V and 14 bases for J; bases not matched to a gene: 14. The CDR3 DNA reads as TGCGCCAGCAGCCAAGCCCTCGGGGAGCGGGGGGGCCCAAAGTTCTTC. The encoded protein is CASSQALGERGGPKFF.

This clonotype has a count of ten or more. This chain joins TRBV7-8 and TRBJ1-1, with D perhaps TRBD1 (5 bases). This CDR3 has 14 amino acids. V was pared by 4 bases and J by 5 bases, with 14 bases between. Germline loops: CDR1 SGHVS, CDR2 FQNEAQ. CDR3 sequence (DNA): TGTGCCAGCAGCTCTTACCGGGGGGGGACTGAAGCTTTCTTT. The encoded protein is CASSSYRGGTEAFF.

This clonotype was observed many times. The chain's CDR3 is CATSRDGYQETQYF. In DNA form, the CDR3 reads TGTGCCACATCCAGGGACGGCTACCAAGAGACCCAGTACTTC. V and J are TRBV5-5 and TRBJ2-5; D may match TRBD1 or TRBD2 (5 bases each). CDR1 and CDR2 from the germline V gene are SGHKS and YYEKEE (reference sequence). V was shortened by 9 bases and J by 0 bases, with 15 bases between the two germline ends. There are 14 residues in the CDR3.

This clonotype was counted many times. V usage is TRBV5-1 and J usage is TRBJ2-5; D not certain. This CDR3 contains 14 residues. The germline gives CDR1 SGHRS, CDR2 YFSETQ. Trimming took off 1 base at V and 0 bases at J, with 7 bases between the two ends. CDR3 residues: CASSLRPYQETQYF. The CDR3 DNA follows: TGCGCCAGCAGCTTGCGACCGTACCAAGAGACCCAGTACTTC. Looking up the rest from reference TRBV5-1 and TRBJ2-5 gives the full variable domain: KAGVTQTPRYLIKTRGQQVTLSCSPISGHRSVSWYQQTPGQGLQFLFEYFSETQRNKGNFPGRFSGRQFSNSRSEMNVSTLELGDSALYLCASSLRPYQETQYFGPGTRLLVL.

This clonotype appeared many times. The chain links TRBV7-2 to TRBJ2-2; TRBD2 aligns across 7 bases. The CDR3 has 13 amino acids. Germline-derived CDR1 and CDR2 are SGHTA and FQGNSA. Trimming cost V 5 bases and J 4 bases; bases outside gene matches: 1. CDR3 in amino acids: CASSRGSTGELFF. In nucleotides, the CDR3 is TGTGCCAGCAGCCGCGGGAGCACCGGGGAGCTGTTTTTT.

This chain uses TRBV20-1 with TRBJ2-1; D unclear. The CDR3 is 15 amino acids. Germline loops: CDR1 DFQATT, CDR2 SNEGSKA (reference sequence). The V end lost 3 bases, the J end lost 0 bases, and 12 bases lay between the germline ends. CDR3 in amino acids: CSASIQLSSYNEQFF. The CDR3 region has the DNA TGCAGTGCTAGTATACAGCTGAGCTCCTACAATGAGCAGTTCTTC.

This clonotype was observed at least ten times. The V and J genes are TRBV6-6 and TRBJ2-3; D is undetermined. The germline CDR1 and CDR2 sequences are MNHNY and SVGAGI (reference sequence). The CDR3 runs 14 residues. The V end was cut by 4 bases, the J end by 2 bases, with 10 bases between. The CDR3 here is CASSLASPTDTQYF. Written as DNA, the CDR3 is TGTGCCAGCAGTTTGGCCTCTCCCACAGATACGCAGTATTTT.

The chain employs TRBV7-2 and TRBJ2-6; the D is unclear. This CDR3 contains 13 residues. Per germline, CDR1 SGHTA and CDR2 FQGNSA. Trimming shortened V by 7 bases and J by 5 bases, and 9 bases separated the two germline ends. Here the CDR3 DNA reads TGTGCCAGCATAATTTTAAGGGCCAACGTCCTGACTTTC. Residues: CASIILRANVLTF.

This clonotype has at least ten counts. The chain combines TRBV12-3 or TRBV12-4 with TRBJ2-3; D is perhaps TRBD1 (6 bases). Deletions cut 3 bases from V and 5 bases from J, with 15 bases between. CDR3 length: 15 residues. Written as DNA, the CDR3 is TGTGCCAGCAGTTTCGAGGGGGATGGGGGAGATACGCAGTATTTT. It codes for CASSFEGDGGDTQYF.

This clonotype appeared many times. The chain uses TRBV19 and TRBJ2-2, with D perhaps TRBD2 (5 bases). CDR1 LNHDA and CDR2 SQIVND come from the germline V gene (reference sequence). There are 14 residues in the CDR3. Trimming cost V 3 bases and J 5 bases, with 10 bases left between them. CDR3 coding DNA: TGTGCCAGTAGTATTAGCGTCTTGACCGGGGAGCTGTTTTTT. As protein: CASSISVLTGELFF. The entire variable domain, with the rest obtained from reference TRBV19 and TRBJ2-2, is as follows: DGGITQSPKYLFRKEGQNVTLSCEQNLNHDAMYWYRQDPGQGLRLIYYSQIVNDFQKGDIAEGYSVSREKKESFPLTVTSAQKNPTAFYLCASSISVLTGELFFGEGSRLTVL.

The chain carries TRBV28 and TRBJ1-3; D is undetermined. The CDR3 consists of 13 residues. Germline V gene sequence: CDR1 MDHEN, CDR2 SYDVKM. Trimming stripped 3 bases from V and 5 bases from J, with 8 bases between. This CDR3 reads CASSFRPRNTIYF. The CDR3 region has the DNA TGTGCCAGCAGTTTCAGGCCGAGAAACACCATATATTTT.

In DNA, the CDR3 is TGTGCCAGCAGCTTAGTAGTGACAGGAGGAAACACCATATATTTT. This translates into CASSLVVTGGNTIYF. The chain employs TRBV7-2 and TRBJ1-3; maybe TRBD1 (6 bases). Germline lookup yields CDR1 SGHTA and CDR2 FQGNSA. The CDR3 is made up of 15 amino acids. Trimming removed 1 base from V and 4 bases from J, with 11 bases in between.

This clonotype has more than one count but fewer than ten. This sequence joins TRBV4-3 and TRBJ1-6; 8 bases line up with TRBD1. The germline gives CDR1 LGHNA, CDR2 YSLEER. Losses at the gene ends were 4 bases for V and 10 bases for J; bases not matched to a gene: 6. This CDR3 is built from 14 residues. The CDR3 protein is CASSPGQGQSPLHF. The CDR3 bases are TGCGCCAGCAGCCCAGGACAGGGACAATCACCCCTCCACTTT.

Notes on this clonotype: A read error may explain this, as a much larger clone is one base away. CDR3: CASSQAGDGYELYV. The DNA for the CDR3 is TGTGCCAGCAGCCAAGCAGGGGATGGGTACGAGCTGTACGTC. The chain employs TRBV14 and TRBJ2-7; TRBD1 might be the D (6 bases). The CDR3 runs to 14 residues. Germline V gene data show CDR1 as SGHDN and CDR2 as FVKESK.

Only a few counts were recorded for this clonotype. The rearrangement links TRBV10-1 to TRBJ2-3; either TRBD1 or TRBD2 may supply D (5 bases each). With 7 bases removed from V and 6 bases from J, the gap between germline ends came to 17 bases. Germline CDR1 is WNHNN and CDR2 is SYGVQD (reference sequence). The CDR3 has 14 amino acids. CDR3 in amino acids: CASKPGRGADTQYF. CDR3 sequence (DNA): TGCGCCAGCAAGCCGGGCCGAGGGGCGGATACGCAGTATTTT.

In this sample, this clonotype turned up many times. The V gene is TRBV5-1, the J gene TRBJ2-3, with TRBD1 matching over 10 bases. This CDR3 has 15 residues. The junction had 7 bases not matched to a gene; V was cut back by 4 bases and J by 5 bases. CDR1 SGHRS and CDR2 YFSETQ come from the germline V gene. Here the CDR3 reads CASSPRDRGGDTQYF. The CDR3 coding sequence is TGCGCCAGCAGCCCCCGGGACAGGGGAGGAGATACGCAGTATTTT.

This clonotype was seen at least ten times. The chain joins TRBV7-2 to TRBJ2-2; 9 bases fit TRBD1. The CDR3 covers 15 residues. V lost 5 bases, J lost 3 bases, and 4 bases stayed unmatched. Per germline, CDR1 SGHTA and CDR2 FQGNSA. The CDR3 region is CASSRQGGDTGELFF. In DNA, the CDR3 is TGTGCCAGCAGCAGACAGGGGGGGGACACCGGGGAGCTGTTTTTT.

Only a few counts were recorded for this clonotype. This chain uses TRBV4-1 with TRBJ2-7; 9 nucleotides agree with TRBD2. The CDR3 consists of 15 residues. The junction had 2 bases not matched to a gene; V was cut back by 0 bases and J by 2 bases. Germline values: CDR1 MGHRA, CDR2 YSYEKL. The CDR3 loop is CASSQDPSGAYEQYV. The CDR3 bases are TGCGCCAGCAGCCAAGATCCTAGCGGGGCCTACGAGCAGTACGTC.

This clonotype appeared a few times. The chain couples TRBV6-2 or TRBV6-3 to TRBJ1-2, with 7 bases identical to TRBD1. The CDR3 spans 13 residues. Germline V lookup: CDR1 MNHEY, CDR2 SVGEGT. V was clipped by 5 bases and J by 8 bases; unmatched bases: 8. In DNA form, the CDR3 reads TGTGCCAGCAGTGGACAGGAGCTTCGGGGCTACACCTTC. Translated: CASSGQELRGYTF.